Following are 18 T cell receptor beta chains from one sample sequenced in a study of neurological immune-mediated disorders. From the 5' RACE reads, TCRdb called clonotypes with MiXCR, one entry per CDR3 protein. The profile shows 69,000 or so distinct CDR3 sequences, approximately 4.6% of them singletons. Sequenced input: PBMCs. Receptors originate from a woman between 65 and 79 years old with multiple sclerosis.

In this sample, this clonotype turned up many times. The chain uses TRBV5-1 and TRBJ2-1; possibly TRBD2 for D (6 bases). The CDR3 runs 15 residues. Trimming cost V 4 bases and J 0 bases, with 11 bases left between them. Germline V lookup: CDR1 SGHRS, CDR2 YFSETQ. The CDR3 sequence: CASSGGASSYNEQFF. As DNA, the CDR3 is TGCGCCAGCAGCGGCGGGGCCAGCTCCTACAATGAGCAGTTCTTC.

This clonotype was detected ten times or more. The CDR3 DNA reads as TGTGCCAGCAACCCCAGGGGGTGGAACACTGAAGCTTTCTTT. Its translation is CASNPRGWNTEAFF. The V and J genes are TRBV12-3 or TRBV12-4 and TRBJ1-1, with 7 bases identical to TRBD1. The length of the CDR3 is 14 residues. V lost 7 bases, J lost 1 base, and 6 bases stayed unmatched.

This clonotype was picked up many times. The chain employs TRBV6-2 or TRBV6-3 and TRBJ2-1; 14 bases match TRBD2. This CDR3 spans 15 amino acids. Germline V lookup: CDR1 MNHEY, CDR2 SVGEGT. J lost 7 bases, V lost 6 bases, and 5 bases had no gene match. In nucleotides, the CDR3 is TGTGCCAGCAGGCCCGGGACTAGCGGGAGAAATGAGCAGTTCTTC. Its protein is CASRPGTSGRNEQFF.

The V call is TRBV14, the J call TRBJ2-1; 10 positions match TRBD2. Germline values: CDR1 SGHDN, CDR2 FVKESK. This CDR3 has 17 amino acids. Trimming removed 1 base from V and 6 bases from J; junction bases left unmatched: 9. In nucleotides, the CDR3 is TGTGCCAGCAGCCAAGCTCCAGCGGGGGGGTCTTTCAATGAGCAGTTCTTC. It encodes CASSQAPAGGSFNEQFF.

This clonotype came up many times. The chain joins TRBV20-1 to TRBJ2-3, with 8 positions matching TRBD2. CDR1 is DFQATT, CDR2 SNEGSKA, per germline (reference sequence). CDR3 length: 17 amino acids. Trimming removed 0 bases from V and 9 bases from J; junction bases left unmatched: 17. CDR3 in amino acids: CSARDERGTRASGTQYF. CDR3 sequence (DNA): TGCAGTGCTAGAGATGAAAGGGGGACTAGGGCCTCCGGAACGCAGTATTTT.

This clonotype showed up many times. The genes are TRBV12-3 or TRBV12-4 and TRBJ1-4; maybe TRBD1 (5 bases). The CDR3 has 15 amino acids. V was trimmed by 2 bases and J by 4 bases, leaving 11 bases between them. The CDR3 nucleotides read TGTGCCAGCAGTTTACGGCTGGGGGGTAATGAAAAACTGTTTTTT. This sequence encodes CASSLRLGGNEKLFF.

This clonotype was recorded many times. The rearrangement uses TRBV7-2 and TRBJ2-1, with 9 bases matching TRBD2. Germline V gene lookup returns CDR1 SGHTA and CDR2 FQGNSA. The CDR3 extends over 15 amino acids. The J segment lost 9 bases and the V segment lost 1 base, leaving 7 bases of the junction unmatched. CDR3 in amino acids: CASSLVGTSPGEQFF. CDR3 coding DNA: TGTGCCAGCAGCTTAGTGGGGACTAGCCCGGGTGAGCAGTTCTTC.

This clonotype has a count of ten or more. This chain's CDR3 is CSARAHSKLPYNEQFF. Written as DNA, the CDR3 is TGCAGTGCTAGGGCCCACTCCAAACTGCCCTACAATGAGCAGTTCTTC. This chain uses TRBV20-1 with TRBJ2-1; no reliable D call. Germline V CDR1 and CDR2: DFQATT, SNEGSKA (reference sequence). The CDR3 is made up of 16 amino acids. Deletions cut 3 bases from V and 2 bases from J, with 17 bases between.

This clonotype was observed at least ten times. The V gene is TRBV20-1, the J gene TRBJ2-3; TRBD2 agrees at 8 bases. V trimming: 0 bases; J trimming: 2 bases; junction bases outside the gene matches: 4. CDR3 length: 15 amino acids. Germline V gives CDR1 DFQATT, CDR2 SNEGSKA (reference sequence). The CDR3, as DNA: TGCAGTGCTAGAGATAGCGGGACCTCCACAGATACGCAGTATTTT. Its protein is CSARDSGTSTDTQYF.

The sample holds a few counts of this clonotype. V and J are TRBV5-1 and TRBJ1-1, with no clear D. This CDR3 is 15 amino acids long. The germline V and J ends were trimmed by 3 bases and 3 bases, with 15 bases remaining between them. Germline CDR1 SGHRS, CDR2 YFSETQ. The CDR3 here is CASSYLGLGDTEAFF. The CDR3 DNA reads as TGCGCCAGCAGCTACCTCGGGCTCGGGGACACTGAAGCTTTCTTT.

This clonotype was counted ten times or more. The rearrangement joins TRBV7-2 to TRBJ2-1; D is uncertain. The CDR3 extends over 16 amino acids. CDR1 SGHTA and CDR2 FQGNSA come from the germline V gene. V dropped 1 base and J dropped 10 bases, with 20 bases sitting between them. The CDR3 nucleotides are TGTGCCAGCAGCTTAGTATTGGATCCCTCGCGCCCCGAGCAGTTCTTC. Amino acids: CASSLVLDPSRPEQFF.

At least ten counts were recorded for this clonotype. The chain couples TRBV6-6 to TRBJ2-1; D possibly corresponds to TRBD2 (5 bases). The CDR3 totals 14 residues. Per the germline V gene, CDR1 is MNHNY and CDR2 is SVGAGI (reference sequence). Trimming shortened V by 6 bases and J by 7 bases, and 16 bases separated the two germline ends. The CDR3 spells CASSPRGGSNEQFF. As DNA, the CDR3 is TGTGCCAGCAGCCCCCGTGGCGGGTCGAATGAGCAGTTCTTC.

This rearrangement joins TRBV28 to TRBJ2-4; 7 positions agree with TRBD1. This CDR3 contains 12 residues. Looked up from germline, CDR1 is MDHEN and CDR2 is SYDVKM. The V and J ends lost 8 bases and 5 bases, in that order; junction bases with no gene match: 3. The CDR3 region has the DNA TGTGCCAGCGGGACAGTCGAAAACATTCAGTACTTC. This encodes CASGTVENIQYF.

This chain links TRBV6-5 with TRBJ2-7, with 11 bases identical to TRBD1. The trim removed 4 bases at V and 1 base at J, leaving 0 bases unmatched. The germline gives CDR1 MNHEY, CDR2 SVGAGI. The CDR3 loop spans 14 amino acids. The CDR3 protein is CASSWDRGSYEQYF. CDR3 sequence (DNA): TGTGCCAGCAGTTGGGACAGGGGGTCCTACGAGCAGTACTTC.

A word on this clonotype: This could be a read error, since a much larger clone is one nucleotide away. V and J are TRBV6-5 and TRBJ2-1; tentative D call: TRBD2 (6 bases). The CDR3 runs 11 residues. CDR1 MNHEY and CDR2 SVGAGI come from the germline V gene. The CDR3 nucleotides read TGTGACAGCACCGGCGGGGTGGGTCGGTTCTTC. Its translation: CDSTGGVGRFF.

This clonotype came up many times. The chain recombines TRBV6-5 with TRBJ1-2; TRBD1 is a possible D gene (6 bases). Per the germline V gene, CDR1 is MNHEY and CDR2 is SVGAGI. The CDR3 has 14 amino acids. The V end lost 7 bases, the J end lost 2 bases, and 14 bases lay between the germline ends. The CDR3 protein is CASMGARSNYGYTF. The CDR3 coding sequence is TGTGCCAGCATGGGGGCCAGATCCAACTATGGCTACACCTTC.

For the CDR3, the DNA is TGTGCCAGCAGCTCCAGGGAAGGTTATGGCTACACCTTC. Translated, it gives CASSSREGYGYTF. This chain joins TRBV7-8 and TRBJ1-2, with a weak D call TRBD1 (5 bases). Germline V gene lookup returns CDR1 SGHVS and CDR2 FQNEAQ. The ends were cut back, 4 bases at V and 5 bases at J, with 11 bases in the middle. The CDR3 contains 13 residues. The full variable domain, its missing parts supplied by reference TRBV7-8 and TRBJ1-2, is GAGVSQSPRYKVAKRGQDVALRCDPISGHVSLFWYQQALGQGPEFLTYFQNEAQLDKSGLPSDRFFAERPEGSVSTLKIQRTQQEDSAVYLCASSSREGYGYTFGSGTRLTVV.

At least ten counts were recorded for this clonotype. The chain uses TRBV5-1 and TRBJ2-3; the match to TRBD2 covers 8 bases. J was trimmed by 3 bases and V by 4 bases; bases with no gene match: 10. The CDR3 spans 16 residues. Germline CDR1 and CDR2: SGHRS and YFSETQ. The CDR3 reads CASSIRAGASTDTQYF. CDR3 nucleotides: TGCGCCAGCAGCATCCGAGCGGGAGCTTCGACAGATACGCAGTATTTT.